The subject of this entry is one TCR beta chain. V shed 0 bases and J shed 14 bases, with 16 bases lying between them. Germline V gene lookup returns CDR1 KGHDR and CDR2 SFDVKD. The CDR3 runs 14 residues. This record belongs to a study of early T cells in non-severe SARS-CoV-2 infection. On the study more broadly: Chains were unpaired, as sequencing was done on bulk RNA from unsorted whole blood.

Researchers attached unique molecular identifiers to individual cDNA molecules. TCRdb used MiXCR to reprocess the 5' RACE reads, holding one entry per CDR3 protein. The sample lists 40,000 to 55,000 distinct CDR3 sequences; 7% to 8% were seen once. The sample was whole blood. This TCR came from an adult who was a healthcare worker with PCR-confirmed SARS-CoV-2 infection or an uninfected control (not recorded which). The chain links TRBV24-1 to TRBJ1-5; D gene uncertain. This CDR3 is CATSDLQYSIGKHF. The CDR3 bases are TGTGCCACCAGTGATTTGCAATATTCTATAGGGAAGCATTTT.